This T cell receptor (beta chain) was documented in a study of OX40 agonist ivuxolimab in advanced cancers. At the level of the study: Prior anti-PD-1, anti-PD-L1 or anti-CTLA-4 therapy was allowed; about 39% had some.

Sequenced by immunoSEQ multiplex PCR; TCRdb stores in-frame clones only, minus some. The profile shows tens of thousands of clones, approximately 90% of them singletons. There are 12 residues in the CDR3. Trimming removed 6 bases at V and 6 bases at J, with 11 bases between. Germline loops: CDR1 MNHEY, CDR2 SMNVEV (reference sequence). The chain recombines TRBV27 with TRBJ1-2; no clear D. The sample consisted of CD4+ or CD8+ T cells sorted from blood, taken in a trial of the OX40 agonist ivuxolimab. The source of this sequence is an adult with an advanced solid tumor such as melanoma, head and neck, liver or kidney cancer. Here the CDR3 reads CASSSKRDGYTF. CDR3 coding DNA: TGTGCCAGCAGCTCAAAGAGGGATGGCTACACCTTC.